Following are 18 T cell receptor beta chains from one sample sequenced in a study of spatial heterogeneity in lung cancer. TCRdb processed the 5' RACE reads anew with MiXCR; each CDR3 protein has one entry. The table shows tens of thousands of distinct CDR3 sequences, with about 12% occurring only once. The time point was: sample taken at primary tumor resection. The sequencing here drew on PBMCs, taken at surgery. These receptors came from a male donor with early-stage non-small cell lung cancer.

The V gene is TRBV2, the J gene TRBJ2-1, with a weak D call TRBD2 (5 bases). The CDR3 runs 14 residues. Deletions cut 10 bases from V and 8 bases from J, with 21 bases between. Germline values: CDR1 SNHLY, CDR2 FYNNEI. The CDR3 reads CATRRNGMGDEQFF. The DNA of the CDR3 is TGTGCCACCCGCCGTAACGGGATGGGAGATGAGCAGTTCTTC.

This sequence joins TRBV4-2 and TRBJ2-3, with TRBD2 matching 11 bases. CDR1 is LGHNA, CDR2 YNFKEQ, per germline. This CDR3 is 16 amino acids long. V was clipped by 3 bases and J by 7 bases; unmatched bases: 9. CDR3 protein: CASSQRTSGSSYTQYF. The CDR3 DNA reads as TGTGCCAGCAGCCAGAGGACTAGCGGGTCTTCATATACGCAGTATTTT.

This clonotype was found many times. The gene calls are TRBV20-1 and TRBJ1-4, with 7 bases fitting TRBD1. The germline V gene has CDR1 DFQATT and CDR2 SNEGSKA (reference sequence). The CDR3 loop spans 15 amino acids. V lost 3 bases and J lost 6; bases outside the gene matches: 10. This chain's CDR3 is CSASAAGQGDEKLFF. The CDR3 bases are TGCAGTGCTAGCGCGGCGGGGCAGGGGGATGAAAAACTGTTTTTT.

Many counts were recorded for this clonotype. This chain joins TRBV9 and TRBJ2-1; 8 nucleotides line up with TRBD2. This CDR3 spans 15 amino acids. Looked up from germline, CDR1 is SGDLS and CDR2 is YYNGEE. Unmatched junction bases numbered 6, after V lost 4 bases and J lost 3 bases. The chain's CDR3 is CASSPTGTSYNEQFF. The CDR3 DNA is TGTGCCAGCAGCCCTACCGGGACTAGCTACAATGAGCAGTTCTTC.

This clonotype turned up a few times. The gene calls are TRBV3-1 and TRBJ2-5, with D possibly matching TRBD2 (6 bases). Germline CDR1 reads LGHDT; CDR2 reads YNNKEL (reference sequence). The CDR3 is made up of 13 amino acids. V lost 1 base to trimming and J lost 14 bases, with 17 bases between them. The CDR3 is CASSQGGRGGAYF. The CDR3 coding sequence is TGTGCCAGCAGCCAAGGGGGAAGGGGAGGAGCTTACTTC.

This clonotype occurred a few times. DNA for the CDR3: TGTGCCAGCATACGGGCTAGCGGGACGAAGACTGAGCAGTTCTTC. It specifies CASIRASGTKTEQFF. V and J are TRBV6-5 and TRBJ2-1; 9 bases map to TRBD2. The CDR3 length is 15 residues. CDR1 is MNHEY and CDR2 is SVGAGI in the germline V gene. Trimming removed 7 bases from V and 9 bases from J; junction bases left unmatched: 13.

This chain connects TRBV28 to TRBJ2-7; TRBD2 matches at 12 bases. CDR1 MDHEN and CDR2 SYDVKM come from the germline V gene. CDR3 size: 15 residues. V gave up 6 bases and J gave up 3 bases; unmatched junction bases: 6. The CDR3 sequence is CASSPTSGSFYEQYF. The CDR3 region has the DNA TGTGCCAGCAGCCCGACTAGCGGGAGTTTCTACGAGCAGTACTTC.

The DNA of the CDR3 is TGTGCCATCAGTGACGGAACTAATGAAAAACTGTTTTTT. Encoded protein: CAISDGTNEKLFF. The chain joins TRBV10-3 to TRBJ1-4; D remains unclear. The CDR3 runs to 13 residues. The V gene's germline CDR1 is ENHRY and CDR2 SYGVKD. With 3 bases removed from V and 1 base from J, the gap between germline ends came to 3 bases.

This clonotype was detected once. The chain carries TRBV7-9 and TRBJ2-6, with D unresolved. The CDR3 contains 14 residues. Trimming took off 1 base at V and 4 bases at J, with 5 bases between the two ends. The germline V gene has CDR1 SEHNR and CDR2 FQNEAQ (reference sequence). Here the CDR3 reads CASSLVGGANVLTF. CDR3 coding DNA: TGTGCCAGCAGCTTAGTAGGCGGGGCCAACGTCCTGACTTTC.

This clonotype was recorded many times. The chain is built from TRBV28 and TRBJ2-7, with a weak D call TRBD2 (6 bases). There are 14 residues in the CDR3. Germline V CDR1 and CDR2: MDHEN, SYDVKM. V was clipped by 3 bases and J by 0 bases, with 9 bases between them. Here the CDR3 DNA reads TGTGCCAGCAGTTTGGCGGGATACTCCTACGAGCAGTACTTC. This sequence encodes CASSLAGYSYEQYF. Drawing the rest from reference TRBV28 and TRBJ2-7, the complete variable domain is DVKVTQSSRYLVKRTGEKVFLECVQDMDHENMFWYRQDPGLGLRLIYFSYDVKMKEKGDIPEGYSVSREKKERFSLILESASTNQTSMYLCASSLAGYSYEQYFGPGTRLTVT.

The chain joins TRBV7-9 to TRBJ1-1; D gene uncertain. The germline V and J ends were trimmed by 9 bases and 1 base, with 6 bases remaining between them. The length of the CDR3 is 11 residues. CDR1 and CDR2 (germline): SEHNR, FQNEAQ (reference sequence). In DNA, the CDR3 is TGTGCCAGTGGTAGGAACACTGAAGCTTTCTTT. It specifies CASGRNTEAFF.

This clonotype was counted many times. The chain employs TRBV28 and TRBJ2-1; 9 nucleotides line up with TRBD1. CDR1 is MDHEN, CDR2 SYDVKM, per germline. V lost 5 bases and J lost 2; bases outside the gene matches: 7. The CDR3 runs 16 residues. The CDR3 DNA reads as TGTGCCAGCAGTCCCATGGGACAGGGTACCTACAATGAGCAGTTCTTC. Amino acid sequence: CASSPMGQGTYNEQFF.

This clonotype was counted a few times. This sequence joins TRBV7-9 and TRBJ2-7, with D perhaps TRBD2 (6 bases). There are 14 residues in the CDR3. Germline CDR1 SEHNR, CDR2 FQNEAQ (reference sequence). Trimming took off 0 bases at V and 3 bases at J, with 9 bases between the two ends. The chain's CDR3 is CASSLAGDFYEQYF. The CDR3, as DNA: TGTGCCAGCAGCTTAGCGGGGGACTTCTACGAGCAGTACTTC.

The chain links TRBV7-2 to TRBJ2-7, with D perhaps matching TRBD1 (5 bases). This CDR3 has 13 amino acids. V was shortened by 5 bases and J by 6 bases, with 14 bases between the two germline ends. CDR1 and CDR2 (germline): SGHTA, FQGNSA. The CDR3 region has the DNA TGTGCCAGCAGCCAACAATCAAGGGGCGAGCAGTACTTC. Its protein is CASSQQSRGEQYF.

This clonotype was detected only a few times. The V call is TRBV10-2, the J call TRBJ1-1; D possibly corresponds to TRBD1 (5 bases). The CDR3 consists of 14 residues. V dropped 1 base and J dropped 0 bases, with 6 bases sitting between them. Germline CDR1 is WSHSY and CDR2 is SAAADI. This CDR3 is CASSEWGMNTEAFF. The CDR3 DNA sequence: TGCGCCAGCAGTGAGTGGGGGATGAACACTGAAGCTTTCTTT.

This clonotype has a handful of counts. This chain connects TRBV4-3 to TRBJ2-3; tentatively, D is TRBD1 (5 bases). Trimming removed 1 base at V and 4 bases at J, with 15 bases between. Germline values: CDR1 LGHNA, CDR2 YSLEER. The CDR3 contains 16 residues. The CDR3, as DNA: TGCGCCAGCAGCCAAGTTGCAGGGCCGGGCGCAGATACGCAGTATTTT. Protein product: CASSQVAGPGADTQYF.

This clonotype was detected many times. The chain has TRBV6-6 and TRBJ2-3, with 9 bases that match TRBD2. The CDR3 is made up of 14 amino acids. V lost 4 bases, J lost 10 bases, and 9 bases stayed unmatched. The germline CDR1 and CDR2 sequences are MNHNY and SVGAGI (reference sequence). CDR3 loop: CASSSGLAGRPQYF. The CDR3 region has the DNA TGTGCCAGCAGTTCGGGACTAGCCGGAAGGCCGCAGTATTTT.

A few counts support this clonotype. The chain employs TRBV7-6 and TRBJ2-1; 11 nucleotides line up with TRBD2. The CDR3 runs 14 residues. Trimming at V came to 6 bases and at J to 4 bases, leaving 2 bases not matched to a gene. Germline V gene sequence: CDR1 SGHVS, CDR2 FNYEAQ. The CDR3: CASRRTSGYNEQFF. The CDR3 DNA reads as TGTGCCAGCAGGCGGACTAGCGGGTACAATGAGCAGTTCTTC.